This T cell receptor beta chain was documented in a study of OX40 agonist ivuxolimab in advanced cancers. Turning to the study itself: Patients assigned to dose escalation were diagnosed with hepatocellular carcinoma, melanoma, renal cell or head and neck cancer.

Findings and limits, study-wide: Patients with a partial response at 0.1-3.0 mg/kg had among the lowest clonal expansion.

Clones were sequenced by immunoSEQ multiplex PCR, and TCRdb holds only the in-frame ones, with some missing. Altogether approximately 44,000 clones are present, around 93% being singletons, with the ten largest covering over 12%. CDR3 length: 15 residues. The germline gives CDR1 SGDLS, CDR2 YYNGEE. J lost 4 bases, V lost 0 bases, and 5 bases had no gene match. In the case of this clone: The antigen is not known.

At baseline, cycle 4 day 1, and cycle 7 day 1, blood was sampled. The V call is TRBV9, the J call TRBJ2-5; 8 bases line up with TRBD2. The TCR comes from an adult with an advanced solid tumor such as melanoma, head and neck, liver or kidney cancer. This specimen consisted of CD4+ or CD8+ T cells sorted from blood, obtained in a trial of the OX40 agonist ivuxolimab. The CDR3 protein is CASSVATAGGETQYF. CDR3 DNA sequence: TGTGCCAGCAGCGTAGCTACGGCGGGAGGAGAGACCCAGTACTTC.